One sample yielded the 12 T cell receptor beta chains listed below, sequenced in a study of CD8 T cells in ankylosing spondylitis. TCRdb passed the 5' RACE reads through MiXCR, listing each CDR3 protein once. This sample carries approximately 130,000 distinct CDR3 sequences, 11% of them seen once, and the ten largest clones take less than 5%. The sequencing sample was made of blood, either unsorted or a sorted T cell fraction (not recorded which). Source of these receptors: a female donor with ankylosing spondylitis or in good health (not recorded which).

This clonotype was detected only a few times. This sequence joins TRBV20-1 and TRBJ1-1, with D hard to call. The CDR3 consists of 15 residues. Trimming took 3 bases from V and 1 from J, leaving 15 bases between them. Germline lookup yields CDR1 DFQATT and CDR2 SNEGSKA (reference sequence). CDR3 bases: TGCAGTGCTAGGTGGCACGCACCATGGAACACTGAAGCTTTCTTT. Protein sequence: CSARWHAPWNTEAFF.

This clonotype was seen at least ten times. The rearrangement uses TRBV5-1 and TRBJ2-3, with TRBD2 matching over 12 bases. Germline lookup yields CDR1 SGHRS and CDR2 YFSETQ. The ends lost 4 bases at V and 4 bases at J; junction bases unmatched: 10. This CDR3 contains 17 residues. The CDR3 nucleotides are TGCGCCAGCAGCCCCCGGGCTAGCGGGGGGGGCGCAGATACGCAGTATTTT. Translation gives CASSPRASGGGADTQYF.

Ten or more counts support this clonotype. The V and J genes are TRBV5-1 and TRBJ2-1, with 8 bases matching TRBD1. This CDR3 region has 12 residues. Trimming took 5 bases from V and 8 from J; bases not matched to a gene: 3. The germline V gene has CDR1 SGHRS and CDR2 YFSETQ. The CDR3 bases are TGCGCCAGCAGTCAGGACAGGGATGAGCAGTTCTTC. Translating it yields CASSQDRDEQFF.

This clonotype was found many times. V usage is TRBV28 and J usage is TRBJ1-2, with D perhaps matching TRBD1 (5 bases). The CDR3 totals 13 residues. Germline V gene data show CDR1 as MDHEN and CDR2 as SYDVKM. Trimming removed 6 bases from V and 8 bases from J, with 16 bases in between. CDR3 sequence reads: CASSSLGQKGYTF. CDR3 DNA: TGTGCCAGCAGCTCTCTGGGGCAAAAGGGCTACACCTTC.

Ten or more counts support this clonotype. The chain combines TRBV5-1 with TRBJ1-2, with 7 bases lining up with TRBD1. The V gene's germline CDR1 is SGHRS and CDR2 YFSETQ. V was pared by 4 bases and J by 8 bases, with 14 bases of the junction left unmatched. The CDR3 loop spans 15 amino acids. CDR3 protein: CASSEGQTSFGGYTF. The CDR3 DNA is TGCGCCAGCAGCGAGGGACAGACCTCTTTTGGGGGCTACACCTTC.

This clonotype showed up many times. The chain joins TRBV7-2 to TRBJ2-5; tentative D call: TRBD1 (6 bases). V lost 2 bases and J 5 bases, leaving 18 bases between the germline ends. CDR1 and CDR2 from the germline V gene are SGHTA and FQGNSA. This CDR3 has 16 amino acids. CDR3 amino acids: CASSLYISTGLETQYF. The CDR3 DNA sequence: TGTGCCAGCAGCTTATATATTTCAACAGGGCTCGAGACCCAGTACTTC.

Details on this clonotype: The junction differs from germline at one of its ends, possibly a read error. CDR3: CARSSLDARGREGPGNEQFF. The DNA of the CDR3 is TGTGCCCGCAGCTCCCTTGACGCTCGAGGCAGGGAGGGTCCGGGTAATGAGCAGTTCTTC. This chain joins TRBV5-6 and TRBJ2-1, with 7 bases that match TRBD2. This CDR3 has 20 amino acids. Germline lookup yields CDR1 SGHDT and CDR2 YYEEEE. The full variable domain, completed using reference TRBV5-6 and TRBJ2-1, is DAGVTQSPTHLIKTRGQQVTLRCSPKSGHDTVSWYQQALGQGPQFIFQYYEEEERQRGNFPDRFSGHQFPNYSSELNVNALLLGDSALYLCARSSLDARGREGPGNEQFFGPGTRLTVL.

This clonotype has a count of ten or more. The chain couples TRBV5-6 to TRBJ2-3; 9 bases match TRBD2. The trim removed 4 bases at V and 2 bases at J, leaving 8 bases unmatched. The germline V gene has CDR1 SGHDT and CDR2 YYEEEE. The length of the CDR3 is 16 residues. CDR3 protein: CASSLIAGAITDTQYF. CDR3 nucleotide sequence: TGTGCCAGCAGCCTGATAGCGGGGGCGATCACAGATACGCAGTATTTT.

This clonotype was seen only once. This chain connects TRBV5-1 to TRBJ2-2; D may match TRBD1 or TRBD2 (6 bases each). CDR3 length: 16 amino acids. CDR1 is SGHRS and CDR2 is YFSETQ in the germline V gene. Trimming took off 4 bases at V and 3 bases at J, with 16 bases between the two ends. The CDR3 nucleotides read TGCGCCAGCAGCCCGCGCGGGACACCGGACACCGGGGAGCTGTTTTTT. This encodes CASSPRGTPDTGELFF.

This clonotype was observed many times. The chain joins TRBV20-1 to TRBJ2-7; D is uncertain. The V end lost 5 bases, the J end lost 4 bases, and 15 bases lay between the germline ends. The CDR3 runs to 13 residues. Germline values: CDR1 DFQATT, CDR2 SNEGSKA (reference sequence). The CDR3 DNA reads TGCAGTGCTCGACCTAATGAGCTATACGAGCAGTACTTC. Protein product: CSARPNELYEQYF.

This clonotype appeared many times. The chain recombines TRBV6-4 with TRBJ2-1; the match to TRBD2 covers 10 bases. Germline loops: CDR1 MRHNA, CDR2 SNTAGT. V lost 10 bases and J lost 8; bases outside the gene matches: 8. The CDR3 extends over 13 amino acids. CDR3: CATRSGRSYEQFF. As DNA, the CDR3 is TGTGCCACCCGTAGCGGGAGGAGCTATGAGCAGTTCTTC.

Many counts were recorded for this clonotype. The chain links TRBV15 to TRBJ1-1; D remains ambiguous. Germline-derived CDR1 and CDR2 are LNHNV and YYDKDF (reference sequence). V lost 1 base and J 1 base, leaving 13 bases between the germline ends. The CDR3 totals 16 residues. CDR3 sequence reads: CATSRGRMVPNTEAFF. The CDR3 DNA reads TGTGCCACCAGCAGAGGTCGAATGGTCCCGAACACTGAAGCTTTCTTT.